This TCR beta chain was sequenced in a study of response to subunit inactivated influenza vaccine. The V gene's germline CDR1 is MNHEY and CDR2 SVGAGI. The V and J ends lost 6 bases and 0 bases respectively, with 8 bases between them. The CDR3 sequence is 13 residues long. Study conclusions and caveats: There was a suggestion from the authors that each seasonal influenza vaccination recruits few new T cells.

TCRdb re-derived calls from the RT-PCR reads in MiXCR, one entry per CDR3 protein. The sample yields about 530,000 distinct CDR3 sequences, 10% to 15% seen once. This clonotype was found many times. Its antigen remains unidentified. The input for sequencing was PBMCs from blood, taken 40 to 50 days after vaccination. The rearrangement links TRBV6-5 to TRBJ1-1; D is unclear. The clonotype was recovered from a man aged 50 to 59 who received an inactivated influenza vaccine. The CDR3 loop reads CASSYKVNTEAFF. The CDR3 DNA is TGTGCCAGCAGCTACAAAGTGAACACTGAAGCTTTCTTT.